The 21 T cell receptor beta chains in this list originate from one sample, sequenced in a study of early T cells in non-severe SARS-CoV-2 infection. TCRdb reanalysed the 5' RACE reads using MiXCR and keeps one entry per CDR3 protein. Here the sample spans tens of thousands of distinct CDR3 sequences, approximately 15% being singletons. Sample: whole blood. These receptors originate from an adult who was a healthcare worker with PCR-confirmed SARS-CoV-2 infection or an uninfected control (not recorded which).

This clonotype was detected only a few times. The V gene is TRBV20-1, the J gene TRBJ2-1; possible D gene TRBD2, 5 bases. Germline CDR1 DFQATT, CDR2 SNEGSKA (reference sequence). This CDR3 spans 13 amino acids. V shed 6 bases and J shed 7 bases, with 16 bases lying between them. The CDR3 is CSAEGRLANEQFF. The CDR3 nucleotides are TGCAGTGCAGAGGGTCGTTTGGCAAATGAGCAGTTCTTC.

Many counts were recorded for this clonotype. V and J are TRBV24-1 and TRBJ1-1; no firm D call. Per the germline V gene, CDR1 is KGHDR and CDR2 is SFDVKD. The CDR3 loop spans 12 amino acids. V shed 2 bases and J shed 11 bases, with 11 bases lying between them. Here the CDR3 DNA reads TGTGCCACCAGTGATTATGGCCGGAAGGCTTTCTTT. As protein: CATSDYGRKAFF.

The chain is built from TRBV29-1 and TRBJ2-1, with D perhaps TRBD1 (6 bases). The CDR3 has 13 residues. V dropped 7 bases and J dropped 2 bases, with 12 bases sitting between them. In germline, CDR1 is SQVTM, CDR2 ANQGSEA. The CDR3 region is CSGWTVTYNEQFF. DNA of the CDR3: TGCAGCGGGTGGACAGTAACCTACAATGAGCAGTTCTTC.

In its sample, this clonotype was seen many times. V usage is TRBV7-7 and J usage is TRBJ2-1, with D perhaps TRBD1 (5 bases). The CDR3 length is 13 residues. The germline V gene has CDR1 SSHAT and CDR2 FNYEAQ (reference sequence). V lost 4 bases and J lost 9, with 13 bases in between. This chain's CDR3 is CASSSAPRGEQFF. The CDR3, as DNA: TGTGCCAGCAGCTCTGCCCCTAGGGGTGAGCAGTTCTTC.

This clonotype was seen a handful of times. CDR3 bases: TGCAGCGTTGACCAGGGGAACACTGAAGCTTTCTTT. Translated: CSVDQGNTEAFF. This sequence joins TRBV29-1 and TRBJ1-1, with a weak D call TRBD1 (5 bases). Germline V gene sequence: CDR1 SQVTM, CDR2 ANQGSEA. Trimming removed 3 bases from V and 1 base from J, with 6 bases in between. The CDR3 runs to 12 residues.

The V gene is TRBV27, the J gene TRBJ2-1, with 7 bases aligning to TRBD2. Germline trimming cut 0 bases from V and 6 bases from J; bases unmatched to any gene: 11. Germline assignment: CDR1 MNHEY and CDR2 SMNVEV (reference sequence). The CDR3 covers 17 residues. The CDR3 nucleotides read TGTGCCAGCAGTTTATCGGATCCAGCGGGACGGGGCAATGAGCAGTTCTTC. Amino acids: CASSLSDPAGRGNEQFF.

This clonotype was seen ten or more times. CDR3 loop: CSVDKGQGAAYGYTF. DNA for the CDR3: TGCAGCGTTGATAAGGGACAGGGGGCTGCCTATGGCTACACCTTC. The V and J genes are TRBV29-1 and TRBJ1-2; 12 nucleotides agree with TRBD1. The CDR3 is 15 residues long. V gave up 3 bases and J gave up 4 bases; unmatched junction bases: 6. In germline, CDR1 is SQVTM, CDR2 ANQGSEA.

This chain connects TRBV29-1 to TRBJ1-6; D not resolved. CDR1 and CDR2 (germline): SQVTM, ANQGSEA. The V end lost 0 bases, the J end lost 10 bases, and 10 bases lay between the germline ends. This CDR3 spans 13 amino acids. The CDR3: CSVEDRPGSPLHF. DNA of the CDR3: TGCAGCGTTGAAGATCGACCAGGCTCACCCCTCCACTTT.

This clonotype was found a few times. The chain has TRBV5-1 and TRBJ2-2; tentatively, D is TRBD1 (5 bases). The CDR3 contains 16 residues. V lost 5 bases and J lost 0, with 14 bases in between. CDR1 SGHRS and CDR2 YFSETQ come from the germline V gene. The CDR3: CASRPGQGTNTGELFF. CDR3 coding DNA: TGCGCCAGCAGGCCCGGACAAGGGACGAACACCGGGGAGCTGTTTTTT.

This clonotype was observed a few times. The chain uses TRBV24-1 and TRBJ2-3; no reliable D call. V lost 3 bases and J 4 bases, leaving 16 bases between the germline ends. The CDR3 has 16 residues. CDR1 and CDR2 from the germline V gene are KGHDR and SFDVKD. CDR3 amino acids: CATSDSEDPMSDTQYF. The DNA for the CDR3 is TGTGCCACCAGTGATAGTGAAGACCCAATGTCAGATACGCAGTATTTT.

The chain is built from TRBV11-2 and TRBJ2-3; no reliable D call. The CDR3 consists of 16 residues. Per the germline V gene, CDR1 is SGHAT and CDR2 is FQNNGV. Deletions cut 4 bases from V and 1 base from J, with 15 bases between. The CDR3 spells CASSSDPGLRTDTQYF. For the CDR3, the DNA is TGTGCCAGCAGCTCAGATCCCGGGCTCCGCACAGATACGCAGTATTTT.

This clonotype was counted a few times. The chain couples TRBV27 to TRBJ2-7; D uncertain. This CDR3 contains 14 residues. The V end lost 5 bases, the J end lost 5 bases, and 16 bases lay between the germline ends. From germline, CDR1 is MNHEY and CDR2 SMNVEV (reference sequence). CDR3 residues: CASSRALEWDEQYF. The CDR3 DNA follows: TGTGCCAGCAGTCGGGCTCTAGAGTGGGACGAGCAGTACTTC.

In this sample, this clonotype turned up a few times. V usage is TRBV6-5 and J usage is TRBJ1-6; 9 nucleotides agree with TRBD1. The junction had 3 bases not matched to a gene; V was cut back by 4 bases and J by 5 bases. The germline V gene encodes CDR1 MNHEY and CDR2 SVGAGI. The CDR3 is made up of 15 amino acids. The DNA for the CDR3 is TGTGCCAGCAGTTCGACAGGGGGGAATAATTCACCCCTCCACTTT. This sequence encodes CASSSTGGNNSPLHF.

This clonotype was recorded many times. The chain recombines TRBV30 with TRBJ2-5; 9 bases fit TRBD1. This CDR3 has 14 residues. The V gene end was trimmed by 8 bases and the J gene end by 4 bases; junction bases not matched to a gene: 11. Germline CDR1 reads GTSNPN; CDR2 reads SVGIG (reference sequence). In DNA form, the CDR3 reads TGTGCCACTACGGGAGGACAGGGGATAGAGACCCAGTACTTC. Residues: CATTGGQGIETQYF.

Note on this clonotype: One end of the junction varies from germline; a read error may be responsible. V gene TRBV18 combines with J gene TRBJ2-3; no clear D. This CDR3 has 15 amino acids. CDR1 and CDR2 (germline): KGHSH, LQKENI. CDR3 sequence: CASSPLPRPTDTLYF. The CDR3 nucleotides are TGTGCCAGCTCACCACTCCCCAGGCCCACAGATACGCTGTATTTT.

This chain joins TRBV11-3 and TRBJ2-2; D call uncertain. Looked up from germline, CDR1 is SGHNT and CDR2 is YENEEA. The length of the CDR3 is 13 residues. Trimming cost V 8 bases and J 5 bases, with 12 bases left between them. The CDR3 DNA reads TGTGCCAGCGCCACCGGACCTACCGGGGAGCTGTTTTTT. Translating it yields CASATGPTGELFF.

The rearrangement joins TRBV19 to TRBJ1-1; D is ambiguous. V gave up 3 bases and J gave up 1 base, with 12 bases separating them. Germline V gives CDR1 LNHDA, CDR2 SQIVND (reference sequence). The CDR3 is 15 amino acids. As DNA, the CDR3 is TGTGCCAGTAGTATCGGGAGTCGGGGGAACACTGAAGCTTTCTTT. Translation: CASSIGSRGNTEAFF.

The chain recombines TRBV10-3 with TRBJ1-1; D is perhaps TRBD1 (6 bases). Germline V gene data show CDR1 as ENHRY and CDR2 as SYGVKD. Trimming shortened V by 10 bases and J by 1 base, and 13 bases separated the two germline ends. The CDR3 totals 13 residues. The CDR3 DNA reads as TGTGCCACCCGGGACAAACCGAACACTGAAGCTTTCTTT. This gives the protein CATRDKPNTEAFF.

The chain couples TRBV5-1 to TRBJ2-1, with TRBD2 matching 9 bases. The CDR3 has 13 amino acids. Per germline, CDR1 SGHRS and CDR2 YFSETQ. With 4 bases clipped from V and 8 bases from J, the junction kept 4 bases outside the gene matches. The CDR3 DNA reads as TGCGCCAGCAGCGCGGGACTAGCCTATGAGCAGTTCTTC. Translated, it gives CASSAGLAYEQFF.

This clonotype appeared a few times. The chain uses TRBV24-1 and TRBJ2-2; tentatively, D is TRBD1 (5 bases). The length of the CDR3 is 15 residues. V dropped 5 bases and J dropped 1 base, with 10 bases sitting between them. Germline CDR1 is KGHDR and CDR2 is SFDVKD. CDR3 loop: CATSASTGNTGELFF. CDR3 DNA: TGTGCCACCAGTGCCTCTACAGGGAACACCGGGGAGCTGTTTTTT.

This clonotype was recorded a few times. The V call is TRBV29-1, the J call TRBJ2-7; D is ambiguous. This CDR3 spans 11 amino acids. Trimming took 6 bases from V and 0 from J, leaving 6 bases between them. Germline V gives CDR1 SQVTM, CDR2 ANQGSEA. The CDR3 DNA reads TGCAGCGTCGAAAGCTCCTACGAGCAGTACTTC. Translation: CSVESSYEQYF.